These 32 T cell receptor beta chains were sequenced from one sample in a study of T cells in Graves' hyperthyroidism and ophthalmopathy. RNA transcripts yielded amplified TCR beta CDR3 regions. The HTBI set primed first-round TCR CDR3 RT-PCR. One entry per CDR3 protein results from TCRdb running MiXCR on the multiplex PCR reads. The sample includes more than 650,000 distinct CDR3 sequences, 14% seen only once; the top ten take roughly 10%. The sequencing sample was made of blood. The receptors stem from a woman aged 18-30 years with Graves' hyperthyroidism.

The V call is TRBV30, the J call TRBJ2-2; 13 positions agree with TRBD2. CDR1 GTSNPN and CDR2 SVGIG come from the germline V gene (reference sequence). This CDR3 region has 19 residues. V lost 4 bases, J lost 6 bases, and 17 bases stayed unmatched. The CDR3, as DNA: TGTGCCTGGACCGGGACAGGGAAAACTAGCGGGAGGGCCCCCGGGGAGCTGTTTTTT. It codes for CAWTGTGKTSGRAPGELFF.

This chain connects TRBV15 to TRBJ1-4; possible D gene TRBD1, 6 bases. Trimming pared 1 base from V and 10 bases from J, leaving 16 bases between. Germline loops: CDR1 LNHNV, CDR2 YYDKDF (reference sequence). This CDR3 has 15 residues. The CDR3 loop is CATSRVTGNLRKLFF. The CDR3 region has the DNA TGTGCCACCAGCAGAGTGACAGGCAACCTCCGAAAACTGTTTTTT.

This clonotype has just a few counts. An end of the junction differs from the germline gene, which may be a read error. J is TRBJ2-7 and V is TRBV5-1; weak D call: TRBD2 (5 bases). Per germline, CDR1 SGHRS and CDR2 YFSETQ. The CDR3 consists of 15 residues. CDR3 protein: CAGSLELGGAYEQYF. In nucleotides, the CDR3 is TGCGCCGGCAGCTTGGAACTAGGAGGAGCCTACGAGCAGTACTTC.

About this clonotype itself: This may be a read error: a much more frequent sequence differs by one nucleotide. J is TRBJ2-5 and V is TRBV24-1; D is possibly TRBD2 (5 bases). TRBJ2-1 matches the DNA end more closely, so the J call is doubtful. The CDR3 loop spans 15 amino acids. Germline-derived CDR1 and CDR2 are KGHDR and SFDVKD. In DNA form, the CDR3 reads TGTGCCACCAGTGATTTGTCCGGGATAAAAGAGACCCAGTTCTTC. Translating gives CATSDLSGIKETQFF.

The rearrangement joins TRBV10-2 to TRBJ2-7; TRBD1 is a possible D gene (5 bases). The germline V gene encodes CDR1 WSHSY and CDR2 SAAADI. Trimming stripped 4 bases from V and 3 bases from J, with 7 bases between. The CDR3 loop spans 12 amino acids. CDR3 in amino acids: CASSAQVYEQYF. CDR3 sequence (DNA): TGCGCCAGCAGTGCACAGGTCTACGAGCAGTACTTC.

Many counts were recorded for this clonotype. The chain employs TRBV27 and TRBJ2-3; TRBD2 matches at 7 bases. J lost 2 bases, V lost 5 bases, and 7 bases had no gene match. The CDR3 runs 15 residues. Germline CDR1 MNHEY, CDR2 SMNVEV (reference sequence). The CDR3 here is CASSVTSSPTDTQYF. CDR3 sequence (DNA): TGTGCCAGCAGTGTGACTAGCTCGCCCACAGATACGCAGTATTTT.

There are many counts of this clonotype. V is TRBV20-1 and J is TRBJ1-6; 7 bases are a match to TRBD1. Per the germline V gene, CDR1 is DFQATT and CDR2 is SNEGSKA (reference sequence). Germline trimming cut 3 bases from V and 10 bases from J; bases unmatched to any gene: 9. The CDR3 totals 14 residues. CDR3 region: CSASSGTDRSPLHF. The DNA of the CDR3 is TGCAGTGCTAGTTCGGGGACAGATCGGTCACCCCTCCACTTT.

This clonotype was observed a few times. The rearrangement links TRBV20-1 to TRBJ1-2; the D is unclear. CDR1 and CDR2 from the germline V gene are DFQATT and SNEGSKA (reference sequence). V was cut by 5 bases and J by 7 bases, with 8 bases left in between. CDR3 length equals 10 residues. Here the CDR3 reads CSAPDGGYTF. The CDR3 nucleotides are TGCAGTGCTCCGGACGGTGGCTACACCTTC.

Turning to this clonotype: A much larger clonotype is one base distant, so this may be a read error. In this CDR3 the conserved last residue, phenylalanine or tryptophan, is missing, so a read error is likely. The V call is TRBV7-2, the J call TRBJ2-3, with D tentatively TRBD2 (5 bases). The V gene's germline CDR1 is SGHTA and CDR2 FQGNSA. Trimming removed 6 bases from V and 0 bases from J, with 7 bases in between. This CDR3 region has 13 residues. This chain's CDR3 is CASRRDSTDTQYL. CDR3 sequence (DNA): TGTGCCAGCAGGAGGGATAGCACAGATACGCAGTATCTT.

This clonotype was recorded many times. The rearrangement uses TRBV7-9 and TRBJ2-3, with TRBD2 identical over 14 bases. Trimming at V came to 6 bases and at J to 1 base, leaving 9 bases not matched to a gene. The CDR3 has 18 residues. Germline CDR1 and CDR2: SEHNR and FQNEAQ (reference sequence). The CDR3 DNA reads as TGTGCCAGCAGTCCATCGGGACTAGCGGGAGTGGGCACAGATACGCAGTATTTT. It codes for CASSPSGLAGVGTDTQYF. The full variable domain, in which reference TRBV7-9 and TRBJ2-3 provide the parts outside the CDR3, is DTGVSQNPRHKITKRGQNVTFRCDPISEHNRLYWYRQTLGQGPEFLTYFQNEAQLEKSRLLSDRFSAERPKGSFSTLEIQRTEQGDSAMYLCASSPSGLAGVGTDTQYFGPGTRLTVL.

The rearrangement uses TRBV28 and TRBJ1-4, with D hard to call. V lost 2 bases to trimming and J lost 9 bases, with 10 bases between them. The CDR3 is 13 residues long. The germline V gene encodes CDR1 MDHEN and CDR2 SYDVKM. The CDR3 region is CASSLIDSQKLFF. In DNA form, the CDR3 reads TGTGCCAGCAGTTTAATAGATTCCCAAAAACTGTTTTTT. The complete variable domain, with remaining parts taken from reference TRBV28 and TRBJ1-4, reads DVKVTQSSRYLVKRTGEKVFLECVQDMDHENMFWYRQDPGLGLRLIYFSYDVKMKEKGDIPEGYSVSREKKERFSLILESASTNQTSMYLCASSLIDSQKLFFGSGTQLSVL.

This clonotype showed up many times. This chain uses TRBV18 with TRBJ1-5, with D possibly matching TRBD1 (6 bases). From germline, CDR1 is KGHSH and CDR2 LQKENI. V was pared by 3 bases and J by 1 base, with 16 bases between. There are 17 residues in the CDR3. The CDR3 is CASSPGIVGGSNQPQHF. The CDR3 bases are TGTGCCAGCTCACCTGGGATAGTTGGGGGCAGCAATCAGCCCCAGCATTTT.

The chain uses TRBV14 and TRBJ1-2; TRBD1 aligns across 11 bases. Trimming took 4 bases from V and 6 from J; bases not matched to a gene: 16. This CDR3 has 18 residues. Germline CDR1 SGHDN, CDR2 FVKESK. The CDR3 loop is CASSLRPGQGVAPHGYTF. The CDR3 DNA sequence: TGTGCCAGCAGCCTCCGGCCGGGACAGGGGGTCGCCCCTCATGGCTACACCTTC.

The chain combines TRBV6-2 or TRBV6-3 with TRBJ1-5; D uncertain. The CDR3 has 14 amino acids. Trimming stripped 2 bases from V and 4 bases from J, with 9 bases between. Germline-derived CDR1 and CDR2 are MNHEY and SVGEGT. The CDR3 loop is CASSYTERNQPQHF. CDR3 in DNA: TGTGCCAGCAGTTACACCGAACGAAATCAGCCCCAGCATTTT.

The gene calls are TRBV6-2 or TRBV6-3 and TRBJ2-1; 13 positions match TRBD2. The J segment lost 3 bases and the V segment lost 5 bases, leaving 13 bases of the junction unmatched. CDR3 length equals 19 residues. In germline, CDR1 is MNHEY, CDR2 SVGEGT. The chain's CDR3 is CASSPAGGTSGALYNEQFF. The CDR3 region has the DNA TGTGCCAGCAGTCCCGCCGGGGGGACTAGCGGGGCCCTCTACAATGAGCAGTTCTTC.

The CDR3 loop is CASSLIAGGQTQYF. CDR3 DNA: TGTGCCAGCAGCTTGATAGCGGGAGGGCAGACCCAGTACTTC. The rearrangement joins TRBV7-9 to TRBJ2-5; 11 bases match TRBD2. Germline CDR1 SEHNR, CDR2 FQNEAQ (reference sequence). J gave up 6 bases and V 3 bases, and 3 bases lay outside the gene matches. This CDR3 has 14 residues. Together with reference TRBV7-9 and TRBJ2-5, the CDR3 gives the full variable domain: DTGVSQNPRHKITKRGQNVTFRCDPISEHNRLYWYRQTLGQGPEFLTYFQNEAQLEKSRLLSDRFSAERPKGSFSTLEIQRTEQGDSAMYLCASSLIAGGQTQYFGPGTRLLVL.

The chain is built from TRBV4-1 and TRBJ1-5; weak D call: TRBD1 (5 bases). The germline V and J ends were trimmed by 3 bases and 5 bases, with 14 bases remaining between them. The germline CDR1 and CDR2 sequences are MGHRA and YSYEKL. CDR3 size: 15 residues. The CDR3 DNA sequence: TGCGCCAGCAGCCAGGGGCCGGGACCTTATCAGCCCCAGCATTTT. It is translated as CASSQGPGPYQPQHF.

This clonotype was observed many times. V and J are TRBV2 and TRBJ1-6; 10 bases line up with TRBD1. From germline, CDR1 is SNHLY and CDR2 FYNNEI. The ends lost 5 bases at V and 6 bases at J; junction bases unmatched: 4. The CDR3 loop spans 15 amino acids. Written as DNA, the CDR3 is TGTGCCAGCAGTCCCGACAGGGGGCTTAATTCACCCCTCCACTTT. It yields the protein CASSPDRGLNSPLHF.

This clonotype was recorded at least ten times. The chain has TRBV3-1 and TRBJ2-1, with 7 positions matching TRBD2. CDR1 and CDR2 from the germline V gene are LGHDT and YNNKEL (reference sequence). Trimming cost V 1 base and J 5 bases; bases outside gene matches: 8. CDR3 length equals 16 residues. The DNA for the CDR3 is TGTGCCAGCAGCCAAGTGGGGAGCGGGAAGGACAATGAGCAGTTCTTC. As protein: CASSQVGSGKDNEQFF.

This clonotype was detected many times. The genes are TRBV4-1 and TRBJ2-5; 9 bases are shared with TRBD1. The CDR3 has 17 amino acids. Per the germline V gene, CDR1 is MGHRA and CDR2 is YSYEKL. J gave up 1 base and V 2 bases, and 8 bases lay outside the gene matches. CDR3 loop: CASSQHKTGGLQETQYF. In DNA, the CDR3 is TGCGCCAGCAGCCAACATAAAACAGGGGGCCTCCAAGAGACCCAGTACTTC.

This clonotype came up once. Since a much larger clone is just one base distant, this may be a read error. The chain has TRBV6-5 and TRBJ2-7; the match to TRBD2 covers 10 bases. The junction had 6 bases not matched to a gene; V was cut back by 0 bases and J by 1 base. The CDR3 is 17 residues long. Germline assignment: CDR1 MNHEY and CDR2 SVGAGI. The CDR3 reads CASSYSPSSGSSYEQYF. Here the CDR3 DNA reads TGTGCCAGCAGTTACTCCCCCTCTAGCGGGAGTTCCTACGAGCAGTACTTC.

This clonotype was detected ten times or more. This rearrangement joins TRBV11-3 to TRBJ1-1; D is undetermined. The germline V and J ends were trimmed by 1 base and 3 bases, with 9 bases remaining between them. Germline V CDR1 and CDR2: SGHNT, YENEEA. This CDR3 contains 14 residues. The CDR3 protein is CASSLAGFDTEAFF. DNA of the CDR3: TGTGCCAGCAGCTTAGCAGGTTTCGACACTGAAGCTTTCTTT.

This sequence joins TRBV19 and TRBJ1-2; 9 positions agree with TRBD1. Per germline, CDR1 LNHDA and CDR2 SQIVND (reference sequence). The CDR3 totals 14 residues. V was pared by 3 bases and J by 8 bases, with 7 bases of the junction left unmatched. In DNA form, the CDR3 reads TGTGCCAGTAGTATCCGAGGACAGGGGAAAGGCTACACCTTC. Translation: CASSIRGQGKGYTF.

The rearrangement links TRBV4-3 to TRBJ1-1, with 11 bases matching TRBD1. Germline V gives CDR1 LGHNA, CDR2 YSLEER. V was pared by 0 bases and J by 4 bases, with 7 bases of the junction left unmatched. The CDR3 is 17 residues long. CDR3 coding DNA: TGCGCCAGCAGCCAAGATTCACGGGGGACAGGGGGCACTGAAGCTTTCTTT. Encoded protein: CASSQDSRGTGGTEAFF.

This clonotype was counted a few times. The CDR3 DNA is TGTGCCACTCCCACCGGGACTAGCGGGAGGGCCGAAGACAATGAGCAGTTCTTC. It is translated as CATPTGTSGRAEDNEQFF. The gene calls are TRBV19 and TRBJ2-1, with 16 bases fitting TRBD2. The CDR3 is made up of 18 amino acids. Trimming cost V 10 bases and J 5 bases; bases outside gene matches: 14. Germline CDR1 and CDR2: LNHDA and SQIVND (reference sequence).

The CDR3 region is CASGGSIASPLHF. The CDR3, as DNA: TGTGCCAGCGGGGGGTCTATTGCTTCACCCCTCCACTTT. The rearrangement joins TRBV2 to TRBJ1-6; weak D call: TRBD1 (5 bases). The CDR3 sequence is 13 residues long. V lost 8 bases and J 9 bases, leaving 14 bases between the germline ends. Germline V gene sequence: CDR1 SNHLY, CDR2 FYNNEI.

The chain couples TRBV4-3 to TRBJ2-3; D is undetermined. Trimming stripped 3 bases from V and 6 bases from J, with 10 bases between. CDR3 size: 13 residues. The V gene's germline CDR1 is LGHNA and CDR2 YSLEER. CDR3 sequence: CASSQRVPDTQYF. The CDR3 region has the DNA TGCGCCAGCAGCCAGAGAGTCCCCGATACGCAGTATTTT.

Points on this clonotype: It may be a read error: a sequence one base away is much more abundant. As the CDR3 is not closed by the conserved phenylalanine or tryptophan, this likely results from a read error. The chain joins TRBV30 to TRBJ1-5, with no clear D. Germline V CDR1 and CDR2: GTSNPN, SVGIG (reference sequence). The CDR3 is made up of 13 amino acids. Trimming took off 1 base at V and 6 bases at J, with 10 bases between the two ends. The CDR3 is CAWSGGLGQPQHL. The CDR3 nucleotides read TGTGCCTGGAGTGGGGGTTTGGGTCAGCCCCAGCATTTG.

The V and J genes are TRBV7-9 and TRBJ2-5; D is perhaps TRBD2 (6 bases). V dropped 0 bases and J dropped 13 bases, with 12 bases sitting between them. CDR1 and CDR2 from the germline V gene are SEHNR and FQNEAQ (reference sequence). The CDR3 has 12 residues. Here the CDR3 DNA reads TGTGCCAGCAGCTTAGCCCAGCGGGCTAGGTACTTC. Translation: CASSLAQRARYF.

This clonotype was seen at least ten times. The CDR3 region has the DNA TGCAGTGCTAGAGAGGCAGGAAGCAATCAGCCCCAGCATTTT. Its translation: CSAREAGSNQPQHF. The chain uses TRBV20-1 and TRBJ1-5; D remains ambiguous. V was shortened by 0 bases and J by 1 base, with 7 bases between the two germline ends. Germline CDR1 and CDR2: DFQATT and SNEGSKA (reference sequence). This CDR3 comprises 14 residues.

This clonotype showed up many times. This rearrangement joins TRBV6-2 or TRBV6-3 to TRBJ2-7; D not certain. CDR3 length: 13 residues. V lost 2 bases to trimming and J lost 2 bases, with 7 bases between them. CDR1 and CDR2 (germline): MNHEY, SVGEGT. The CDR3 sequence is CASSYLSTYEQYF. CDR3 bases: TGTGCCAGCAGTTACCTTAGTACCTACGAGCAGTACTTC.

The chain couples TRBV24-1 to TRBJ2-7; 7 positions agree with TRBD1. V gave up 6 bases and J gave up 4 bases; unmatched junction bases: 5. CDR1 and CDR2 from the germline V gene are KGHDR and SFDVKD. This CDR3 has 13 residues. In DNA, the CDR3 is TGTGCCACCAGTAGAGGCAGGGGGTACGAGCAGTACTTC. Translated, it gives CATSRGRGYEQYF.